Included here is one T cell receptor beta chain sequence, with context. This clonotype has only a few counts. There is no known antigen for this receptor. Nothing much larger sits one base from this clone, and base qualities are not available. Systemically healthy Caucasian individuals from Russia, approximately 39 in total and aged about 6 to 95 years, were included as donors. Around 10 milliliters of peripheral blood were collected from each donor into EDTA-treated Vacutainer tubes. Ficoll-Paque density-gradient centrifugation was used to isolate PBMCs, with at least 7 million obtained per sample. Total RNA was extracted from PBMCs with Trizol reagent, with at least 6 micrograms obtained per sample. Naive CD45RAhigh/CD27high T cell percentages were measured by flow cytometry on a PBMC aliquot from every donor. The entry originates in a study of blood T cells in healthy people across ages (dated by TCRdb to about 2015). For context, the study as a whole: In model experiments, template switching captured roughly one uniquely barcoded TCR beta cDNA molecule for every two T cells. The donors were split into four age groups: young (average about 15 years), middle-aged (around 37), aged (approximately 59) and long-lived (roughly 80). Using the same blood draw, the study looked at two additional independent replicas of 1 million unique cDNA reads for two donors, one aged 18 to 30 and the other aged 80 or older. To track age-related changes in TCR beta repertoire diversity, the study relied on deep sequencing normalized with unique cDNA molecular identifiers. To avoid experimental bias, donors of different ages were randomly spread across the sequencing lanes. Findings and caveats that apply to the study as a whole: The CMV infection status of donors was not known, potentially confounding age-related changes in expanded clonotypes. Observed TCR beta diversity per million T cells fell roughly linearly with age, and a significant reduction was already apparent by age around 40. Compared with the aged group, the long-lived group had more naive CD4+ T cells, fewer expanded clones and increased TCR diversity, suggesting age selection. The percentage of naive T cells measured by flow cytometry correlated strongly with observed TCR beta diversity. Total diversity estimates from one million sequenced T cells were considered lower bounds and underestimates. Conclusive comparison of naive and antigen-experienced compartments was prevented by the profiling of bulk unsorted PBMCs.

Reading the germline V gene gives CDR1 SQVTM and CDR2 ANQGSEA. V is cut by 6 bases and J by 11 bases, and the space between the germline ends is 25 bases. From its cysteine to its phenylalanine, the CDR3 spans 14 amino acids. Only CDR3 DNA remains: 42 bases, in frame from the first base. Libraries were built with 5' RACE. The sequencer was an Illumina HiSeq 2500. A second about 7 to 12 cycle PCR used a sample-barcoded 5' primer and a J-beta primer mix. Each TCR beta cDNA molecule received a unique molecular identifier from a template-switch 5' adaptor carrying 12 random nucleotides. Each sample yielded at least 3 million CDR3-containing paired-end reads. The Mint cDNA synthesis kit, primed by a TRBC-specific oligonucleotide, was used to synthesize first-strand cDNA from all RNA. All cDNA was treated with uracil-DNA glycosylase and then went through a first 18-cycle PCR with the universal primers M1SS and BC2_uni_R. The authors' analysis ran thus. Each sample was normalized by randomly selecting 1 million high-quality reads, each carrying a distinct molecular identifier. Reads sharing molecular identifiers were discarded rather than binned into consensus sequences. MiTCR, set to a Q25 quality threshold and the strictest error-elimination algorithm, was used for CDR3 identification, clonotype clustering and error correction. A nonparametric unseen species model with Euler transformation was used to estimate lower-bound total TCR beta diversity. TCRdb reworked the public reads: Q25 trimming with fastp, MiXCR clone assembly, productive beta chains retained. Each record represents a unique CDR3 protein, reported with the most common genes and DNA among its rows. The V and J calls follow TCRdb's processing rather than the paper's. This sample has about 1.7 million distinct CDR3 sequences in its table, and 28% of those were observed once. Approximately 7.7% of the sample rests with the top ten.

This TCR was sampled from a woman aged 30 to 39 in good health. In this chain, TRBV29-1 is recombined with TRBJ2-5; the D gene is perhaps TRBD1 or TRBD2, each of them matching over 5 bases. The source material was blood. The CDR3 region reads CSVGVDPSYNEQYF. The sequenced DNA is TGCAGCGTGGGGGTAGACCCCTCCTACAATGAGCAGTACTTC.